This T cell receptor beta chain was documented in a study of Graves' ophthalmopathy and Graves' hyperthyroidism. The study, taken as a whole, reports: Ophthalmopathy progression cases were predicted by the model with about 70% sensitivity and 72.22% specificity. Ophthalmopathy versus stable hyperthyroidism: 13-signature model gave 85% to 90% sensitivity, approximately 80% specificity.

The study amplified TCR beta CDR3 regions using RNA transcripts. HTBI-primed RT-PCR formed the first round, and a multiplex PCR formed the second. TCRdb re-called the multiplex PCR reads through MiXCR, storing one row per CDR3 protein. The sample has more than 1,000,000 distinct CDR3 sequences; roughly 35% are singletons. The hyperthyroidism patients had a new diagnosis of under 2 months' duration and were aged 18 to 65. With regard to this clonotype: Antigen specificity is unknown.

Germline V gene lookup returns CDR1 MRHNA and CDR2 SNTAGT. The CDR3 runs 17 residues. The junction had 17 bases not matched to a gene; V was cut back by 2 bases and J by 9 bases. Material: peripheral blood or thyroid tissue (not recorded which). This TCR came from an adult man with Graves' hyperthyroidism. The chain joins TRBV6-4 to TRBJ1-2; TRBD1 aligns across 8 bases. CDR3 nucleotide sequence: TGTGCCAGCAGTGACCACGGGGCCATACAGGGGGGCTGGAGCTACACCTTC. Protein product: CASSDHGAIQGGWSYTF.